The 28 T cell receptor beta chains listed next were all sequenced from one sample in a study of cytomegalovirus exposure and HLA in healthy donors. The PCR employed 60 Vbeta primers together with 13 Jbeta primers. TCRdb's table, derived via immunoSEQ multiplex PCR, lists solely in-frame clones and lacks some. Of under 250,000 clones listed, around 80% were seen once; the top ten hold under 8%. The sample comprised PBMCs. The receptors stem from a woman aged 55-69 years in good health and CMV-seropositive.

V is TRBV28 and J is TRBJ1-2; the D gene is possibly TRBD1 (6 bases). The V gene's germline CDR1 is MDHEN and CDR2 SYDVKM. The CDR3 is 14 amino acids. The V gene lost 6 bases and the J gene lost 6 bases, with 17 bases spanning the gap. Here the CDR3 DNA reads TGTGCCAGCAGCTACGACAGGCGGGCGCATGGCTACACCTTC. Translation gives CASSYDRRAHGYTF.

The chain employs TRBV6-5 and TRBJ2-1; D perhaps matches TRBD2 (6 bases). Trimming pared 2 bases from V and 2 bases from J, leaving 10 bases between. Germline lookup yields CDR1 MNHEY and CDR2 SVGAGI. The CDR3 contains 15 residues. This CDR3 is CASSYVGGAYNEQFF. The CDR3 DNA sequence: TGTGCCAGCAGTTACGTTGGCGGGGCCTACAATGAGCAGTTCTTC.

In this sample, this clone turned up once. The chain couples TRBV5-1 to TRBJ1-1; maybe TRBD1 (5 bases). The CDR3 is 15 residues long. Germline V gives CDR1 SGHRS, CDR2 YFSETQ. Trimming cost V 0 bases and J 5 bases, with 14 bases left between them. CDR3 protein: CASSLGYPGGTEAFF. The CDR3 DNA follows: TGCGCCAGCAGCTTGGGGTATCCGGGGGGTACTGAAGCTTTCTTT.

The genes are TRBV5-1 and TRBJ2-5, with a tentative D call TRBD1 (6 bases). In germline, CDR1 is SGHRS, CDR2 YFSETQ. V shed 4 bases and J shed 2 bases, with 15 bases lying between them. This CDR3 comprises 15 residues. CDR3 amino acids: CASSAGTQTQETQYF. The CDR3 DNA is TGCGCCAGCAGCGCCGGGACACAAACTCAAGAGACCCAGTACTTC. Using reference TRBV5-1 and TRBJ2-5 for the parts outside the CDR3, the full variable domain is KAGVTQTPRYLIKTRGQQVTLSCSPISGHRSVSWYQQTPGQGLQFLFEYFSETQRNKGNFPGRFSGRQFSNSRSEMNVSTLELGDSALYLCASSAGTQTQETQYFGPGTRLLVL.

The rearrangement links TRBV5-4 to TRBJ1-1; 7 bases are shared with TRBD1. CDR3 length: 16 amino acids. CDR1 and CDR2 from the germline V gene are SGHNT and YYREEE (reference sequence). V shed 2 bases and J 5 bases; nucleotides not matched to a gene: 12. CDR3 in amino acids: CASSFPGQQHHTEAFF. CDR3 DNA sequence: TGTGCCAGCAGCTTCCCGGGACAGCAGCATCATACTGAAGCTTTCTTT.

This clone was detected once. The chain uses TRBV29-1 and TRBJ2-7, with D unclear. The V end was cut by 4 bases, the J end by 6 bases, with 16 bases between. Looked up from germline, CDR1 is SQVTM and CDR2 is ANQGSEA. The CDR3 is 13 residues long. CDR3 amino acids: CSVVTVLAGEQYF. CDR3 nucleotide sequence: TGCAGCGTTGTAACAGTCTTGGCTGGCGAGCAGTACTTC.

The V gene is TRBV9, the J gene TRBJ1-5; D possibly corresponds to TRBD1 (5 bases). CDR3 size: 13 residues. From germline, CDR1 is SGDLS and CDR2 YYNGEE. Trimming removed 0 bases at V and 7 bases at J, with 8 bases between. CDR3 sequence (DNA): TGTGCCAGCAGCGTAGGGGGGGAGCAGCCCCAGCATTTT. It is translated as CASSVGGEQPQHF.

The chain is built from TRBV5-6 and TRBJ2-4; 9 bases match TRBD1. Germline assignment: CDR1 SGHDT and CDR2 YYEEEE. V lost 0 bases to trimming and J lost 8 bases; unmatched junction nucleotides: 9. The CDR3 sequence is 16 residues long. CDR3 sequence reads: CASSLVRTGVGDIQYF. CDR3 DNA sequence: TGTGCCAGCAGCTTGGTTAGGACAGGGGTTGGTGACATTCAGTACTTC.

This chain joins TRBV2 and TRBJ1-5; D gene ambiguous. V was pared by 2 bases and J by 1 base, with 12 bases between. Germline V gene lookup returns CDR1 SNHLY and CDR2 FYNNEI. CDR3 length: 16 amino acids. The CDR3 sequence is CASSELVKRSNQPQHF. The CDR3 DNA reads TGTGCCAGCAGTGAACTGGTAAAGAGGAGCAATCAGCCCCAGCATTTT.

This clone was counted a few times. The chain is built from TRBV5-1 and TRBJ1-1; no reliable D call. From germline, CDR1 is SGHRS and CDR2 YFSETQ. CDR3 length: 13 amino acids. Trimming took off 6 bases at V and 0 bases at J, with 9 bases between the two ends. DNA for the CDR3: TGCGCCAGCACAGCCGACATGAACACTGAAGCTTTCTTT. Its translation: CASTADMNTEAFF. Supplemented by reference TRBV5-1 and TRBJ1-1, the full variable domain reads KAGVTQTPRYLIKTRGQQVTLSCSPISGHRSVSWYQQTPGQGLQFLFEYFSETQRNKGNFPGRFSGRQFSNSRSEMNVSTLELGDSALYLCASTADMNTEAFFGQGTRLTVV.

This chain uses TRBV6-1 with TRBJ2-3, with a possible D match to TRBD2 (7 bases). There are 14 residues in the CDR3. Germline CDR1 and CDR2: MNHNS and SASEGT. V lost 10 bases and J 2 bases, leaving 16 bases between the germline ends. CDR3 bases: TGTGCCACCTCAGGGGACTACTCCACAGATACGCAGTATTTT. It codes for CATSGDYSTDTQYF.

Details on this clone: The CDR3 ends on some other residue instead of the conserved phenylalanine or tryptophan, so this is likely a read error. No DNA is shown, since the ends of the CDR3 on it are uncertain; the CDR3 is the one TCRdb lists. The chain is built from TRBV6-1 and TRBJ1-4. CDR1 is MNHNS and CDR2 is SASEGT in the germline V gene. Counting both end residues, the CDR3 totals 12 amino acids. The CDR3 sequence is CASSEAGAGWGV.

For the CDR3, the DNA is TGTGCCAGCAGTCCGCGGACTAGCGGGGCCTACGAGCAGTACTTC. Its translation is CASSPRTSGAYEQYF. The V gene is TRBV28, the J gene TRBJ2-5; 12 bases line up with TRBD2. The DNA end is more similar to TRBJ2-7, so the J call may be wrong. The CDR3 length is 15 residues. Germline CDR1 is MDHEN and CDR2 is SYDVKM.

The rearrangement uses TRBV11-2 and TRBJ2-5; 7 bases line up with TRBD2. V dropped 2 bases and J dropped 4; count of bases not matched to a gene: 7. Germline V gene lookup returns CDR1 SGHAT and CDR2 FQNNGV. The CDR3 contains 15 residues. CDR3 sequence reads: CASSLRGGGRETQYF. In DNA form, the CDR3 reads TGTGCCAGCAGCTTAAGGGGCGGCGGGAGAGAGACCCAGTACTTC. The full variable domain, its missing parts supplied by reference TRBV11-2 and TRBJ2-5, is EAGVAQSPRYKIIEKRQSVAFWCNPISGHATLYWYQQILGQGPKLLIQFQNNGVVDDSQLPKDRFSAERLKGVDSTLKIQPAKLEDSAVYLCASSLRGGGRETQYFGPGTRLLVL.

The rearrangement joins TRBV7-9 to TRBJ2-3; D gene unclear. Germline CDR1 is SEHNR and CDR2 is FQNEAQ (reference sequence). The CDR3 is 14 residues long. Trimming took 4 bases from V and 2 from J, leaving 10 bases between them. The CDR3 bases are TGTGCCAGCAGCTACTATACCAACACAGATACGCAGTATTTT. Its translation: CASSYYTNTDTQYF.

A note on this clone: One end of the junction does not line up with germline, which may come from a read error. Additional DNA sequences in this sample encode the identical CDR3. The chain uses TRBV5-4 and TRBJ2-7, with 14 bases matching TRBD2. The CDR3 contains 18 residues. From germline, CDR1 is SGHNT and CDR2 YYREEE (reference sequence). The CDR3 spells CASSSPGQGTSGSAEQYF. The CDR3 DNA reads TGCGCCAGCAGCTCCCCGGGACAAGGGACTAGCGGGAGCGCCGAGCAGTACTTC. The complete variable domain, with remaining parts taken from reference TRBV5-4 and TRBJ2-7, reads ETGVTQSPTHLIKTRGQQVTLRCSSQSGHNTVSWYQQALGQGPQFIFQYYREEENGRGNFPPRFSGLQFPNYSSELNVNALELDDSALYLCASSSPGQGTSGSAEQYFGPGTRLTVT.

This chain joins TRBV30 and TRBJ1-1, with D uncertain. The germline gives CDR1 GTSNPN, CDR2 SVGIG (reference sequence). Trimming shortened V by 0 bases and J by 1 base, and 6 bases separated the two germline ends. The CDR3 spans 13 residues. The CDR3 region is CAWSVRWNTEAFF. As DNA, the CDR3 is TGTGCCTGGAGTGTACGGTGGAACACTGAAGCTTTCTTT. The full variable domain, in which reference TRBV30 and TRBJ1-1 provide the parts outside the CDR3, is SQTIHQWPATLVQPVGSPLSLECTVEGTSNPNLYWYRQAAGRGLQLLFYSVGIGQISSEVPQNLSASRPQDRQFILSSKKLLLSDSGFYLCAWSVRWNTEAFFGQGTRLTVV.

Only a few counts were recorded for this clone. The chain is built from TRBV6-5 and TRBJ2-2; D may be TRBD1 (5 bases). Germline CDR1 MNHEY, CDR2 SVGAGI. V was trimmed by 11 bases and J by 2 bases, leaving 18 bases between them. The CDR3 consists of 15 residues. CDR3 DNA: TGTGCCTGCACTCGAGACAGCCGAAACACCGGGGAGCTGTTTTTT. Its translation: CACTRDSRNTGELFF.

This chain joins TRBV29-1 and TRBJ1-2, with D perhaps TRBD1 (5 bases). V dropped 1 base and J dropped 5 bases, with 8 bases sitting between them. The CDR3 runs 12 residues. The germline gives CDR1 SQVTM, CDR2 ANQGSEA. CDR3 region: CSVEGGEYGYTF. The CDR3, as DNA: TGCAGCGTTGAAGGGGGCGAATATGGCTACACCTTC. Complete variable domain (other parts from reference TRBV29-1 and TRBJ1-2): SAVISQKPSRDICQRGTSLTIQCQVDSQVTMMFWYRQQPGQSLTLIATANQGSEATYESGFVIDKFPISRPNLTFSTLTVSNMSPEDSSIYLCSVEGGEYGYTFGSGTRLTVV.

In this sample, this clone turned up a few times. The junction differs from germline at one of its ends, possibly a read error. The rearrangement uses TRBV7-9 and TRBJ2-7; no clear D. Germline V gene sequence: CDR1 SEHNR, CDR2 FQNEAQ (reference sequence). The CDR3 is 11 amino acids. CDR3: CSSSFSYEQYF. The CDR3 DNA reads TGTTCCAGCAGCTTTTCGTACGAGCAGTACTTC.

This rearrangement joins TRBV5-1 to TRBJ2-7; the match to TRBD1 covers 8 bases. The germline gives CDR1 SGHRS, CDR2 YFSETQ. The CDR3 runs 15 residues. Trimming cost V 6 bases and J 3 bases; bases outside gene matches: 11. The CDR3 nucleotides read TGCGCCAGCAACCCCGGGGGAACAGGGGGCTACGAGCAGTACTTC. Translation: CASNPGGTGGYEQYF.

This clone was observed a single time. The chain employs TRBV2 and TRBJ2-7, with TRBD2 matching over 9 bases. Germline lookup yields CDR1 SNHLY and CDR2 FYNNEI. The CDR3 has 16 residues. Unmatched junction bases numbered 9, after V lost 3 bases and J lost 3 bases. As DNA, the CDR3 is TGTGCCAGCAGTGAGGGCCTACTAGCGGGCTACTACGAGCAGTACTTC. Protein sequence: CASSEGLLAGYYEQYF.

This clone occurred a few times. The chain joins TRBV27 to TRBJ2-1; D uncertain. Germline CDR1 MNHEY, CDR2 SMNVEV (reference sequence). This CDR3 spans 12 amino acids. The V and J ends lost 6 bases and 4 bases respectively, with 7 bases between them. The CDR3 region is CASSTDYNEQFF. In DNA, the CDR3 is TGTGCCAGCAGCACTGATTACAATGAGCAGTTCTTC.

The chain employs TRBV2 and TRBJ2-7, with 15 bases lining up with TRBD2. This CDR3 comprises 15 residues. J lost 7 bases, V lost 6 bases, and 7 bases had no gene match. CDR1 is SNHLY and CDR2 is FYNNEI in the germline V gene. For the CDR3, the DNA is TGTGCCAGCAGGGGGACTAGCGGGAGGATGAATGAGCAGTACTTC. Its protein is CASRGTSGRMNEQYF.

The rearrangement uses TRBV7-2 and TRBJ2-5, with TRBD2 identical over 7 bases. The J call may be incorrect, as the DNA end agrees better with TRBJ2-7. The V gene's germline CDR1 is SGHTA and CDR2 FQGNSA. This CDR3 comprises 14 residues. CDR3 DNA sequence: TGTGCCAGCAGCTTAGGGACTAGAGCCTACGAGCAGTACTTC. As protein: CASSLGTRAYEQYF.

V usage is TRBV2 and J usage is TRBJ2-7, with TRBD1 matching over 7 bases. The V and J ends lost 7 bases and 2 bases, in that order; junction bases with no gene match: 2. The CDR3 sequence is 12 residues long. From germline, CDR1 is SNHLY and CDR2 FYNNEI. Written as DNA, the CDR3 is TGTGCCAGCAACGACAGGGCCTACGAGCAGTACTTC. It is translated as CASNDRAYEQYF.

The gene calls are TRBV18 and TRBJ1-5; TRBD1 agrees at 10 bases. Trimming removed 4 bases from V and 7 bases from J; junction bases left unmatched: 7. Germline CDR1 and CDR2: KGHSH and LQKENI. The CDR3 is 15 amino acids. The chain's CDR3 is CASSLGQGVGQPQHF. The CDR3 nucleotides are TGTGCCAGCTCACTTGGACAGGGGGTGGGACAGCCCCAGCATTTT.

The chain employs TRBV2 and TRBJ2-7; D is possibly TRBD1 (6 bases). V shed 8 bases and J shed 1 base, with 12 bases lying between them. Germline V lookup: CDR1 SNHLY, CDR2 FYNNEI. The CDR3 totals 13 residues. CDR3 bases: TGTGCCAGCGTTTGGACAGCATCCTACGAGCAGTACTTC. This gives the protein CASVWTASYEQYF. Looking up the rest from reference TRBV2 and TRBJ2-7 gives the full variable domain: EPEVTQTPSHQVTQMGQEVILRCVPISNHLYFYWYRQILGQKVEFLVSFYNNEISEKSEIFDDQFSVERPDGSNFTLKIRSTKLEDSAMYFCASVWTASYEQYFGPGTRLTVT.